What follows are 8 T cell receptor beta chains derived from one specimen sequenced in a study of OX40 agonist ivuxolimab in advanced cancers. The data were produced by immunoSEQ multiplex PCR, yet TCRdb's version contains in-frame clones alone and is incomplete. This table holds around 64,000 clones, about 90% found once. The material was CD4+ or CD8+ T cells sorted from blood, obtained in a trial of the OX40 agonist ivuxolimab. The receptors stem from an adult with an advanced solid tumor such as melanoma, head and neck, liver or kidney cancer.

The chain couples TRBV27 to TRBJ2-7; D not resolved. Trimming shortened V by 1 base and J by 4 bases, and 11 bases separated the two germline ends. This CDR3 is 14 amino acids long. Germline lookup yields CDR1 MNHEY and CDR2 SMNVEV (reference sequence). The CDR3 DNA sequence: TGTGCCAGCAGTTTATTGGGCAGTAGGTACGAGCAGTACTTC. Protein: CASSLLGSRYEQYF.

The J gene is TRBJ2-3, the V gene TRBV11-2, with D unresolved. The CDR3 totals 13 residues. V was clipped by 8 bases and J by 0 bases, with 9 bases between them. Germline loops: CDR1 SGHAT, CDR2 FQNNGV. The CDR3 DNA is TGTGCCAGCGTGGGATCTAGCACAGATACGCAGTATTTT. Translated, it gives CASVGSSTDTQYF.

This chain links TRBV11-2 with TRBJ2-1; D is unclear. CDR3 length: 13 residues. The V gene lost 1 base and the J gene lost 5 bases, with 6 bases spanning the gap. The germline gives CDR1 SGHAT, CDR2 FQNNGV. This CDR3 is CASSLGQDNEQFF. In DNA, the CDR3 is TGTGCCAGCAGCTTAGGGCAAGACAATGAGCAGTTCTTC.

As regards this clone: Within the sample, other DNA sequences also encode this same CDR3. The chain is built from TRBV19 and TRBJ2-1; D perhaps matches TRBD2 (5 bases). This CDR3 spans 14 amino acids. Germline V gives CDR1 LNHDA, CDR2 SQIVND (reference sequence). With 3 bases removed from V and 0 bases from J, the gap between germline ends came to 6 bases. The CDR3 reads CASSIGSSYNEQFF. The CDR3 nucleotides read TGTGCCAGTAGTATTGGGAGCTCCTACAATGAGCAGTTCTTC.

The chain carries TRBV10-2 and TRBJ1-1; 7 nucleotides line up with TRBD1. The junction had 7 bases not matched to a gene; V was cut back by 6 bases and J by 6 bases. This CDR3 is 13 amino acids long. Germline loops: CDR1 WSHSY, CDR2 SAAADI. The CDR3 DNA reads as TGCGCCAGCAGCGACAGGGCCGGGGCTGAAGCTTTCTTT. Its translation is CASSDRAGAEAFF.

The chain is built from TRBV4-1 and TRBJ2-7; 7 nucleotides line up with TRBD1. Germline V gives CDR1 MGHRA, CDR2 YSYEKL. V lost 4 bases to trimming and J lost 2 bases; unmatched junction nucleotides: 5. CDR3 length: 14 amino acids. The CDR3 DNA sequence: TGCGCCAGCAGCCCCCGGGACAGTCCCTACGAGCAGTACTTC. Translation gives CASSPRDSPYEQYF.

The rearrangement joins TRBV7-9 to TRBJ2-7; D perhaps matches TRBD1 (5 bases). Germline-derived CDR1 and CDR2 are SEHNR and FQNEAQ (reference sequence). This CDR3 spans 14 amino acids. V was cut by 6 bases and J by 0 bases, with 12 bases left in between. CDR3 region: CASSRIQGSYEQYF. The CDR3 nucleotides are TGTGCCAGCAGTCGTATCCAGGGCTCCTACGAGCAGTACTTC.

This sequence joins TRBV5-5 and TRBJ2-7; no clear D gene. Looked up from germline, CDR1 is SGHKS and CDR2 is YYEKEE (reference sequence). V lost 4 bases and J lost 4, with 15 bases in between. This CDR3 comprises 14 residues. The CDR3 loop is CASSPEPGFYEQYF. CDR3 in DNA: TGTGCCAGCAGCCCGGAGCCAGGTTTTTACGAGCAGTACTTC.